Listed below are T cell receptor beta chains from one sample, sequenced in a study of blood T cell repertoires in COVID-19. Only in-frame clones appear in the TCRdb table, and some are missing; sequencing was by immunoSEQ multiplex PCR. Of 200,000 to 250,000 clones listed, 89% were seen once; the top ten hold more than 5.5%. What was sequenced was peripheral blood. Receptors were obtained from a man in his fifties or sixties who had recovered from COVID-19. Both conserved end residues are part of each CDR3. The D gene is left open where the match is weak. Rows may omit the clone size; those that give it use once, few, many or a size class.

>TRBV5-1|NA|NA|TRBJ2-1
CASSLGGGPHNEQFF
TGCGCCAGCTCCCTGGGCGGGGGCCCCCACAATGAGCAGTTCTTC
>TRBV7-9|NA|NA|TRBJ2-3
CASSSTGGYSTDTQYF
TGTGCCAGCAGCTCTACGGGTGGTTATAGCACAGATACGCAGTATTTT
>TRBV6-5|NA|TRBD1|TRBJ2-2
CASSSGGQGAQGELFF
TGTGCCAGCAGTTCGGGGGGACAGGGGGCGCAGGGGGAGCTGTTTTTT
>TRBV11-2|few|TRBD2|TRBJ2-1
CASSSPRGGANEQFF
TGTGCCAGCAGCTCCCCCCGCGGGGGGGCCAATGAGCAGTTCTTC
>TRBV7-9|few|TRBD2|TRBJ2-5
CASRPGLAGVETQYF
TGTGCCAGCAGACCGGGGCTAGCGGGAGTGGAGACCCAGTACTTC
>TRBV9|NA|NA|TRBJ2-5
CASSPLGSQTQYF
TGTGCCAGCAGCCCTCTAGGATCACAGACCCAGTACTTC
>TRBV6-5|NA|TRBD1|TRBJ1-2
CASSPDRGDGYTF
TGTGCCAGCAGCCCCGACAGGGGAGATGGCTACACCTTC
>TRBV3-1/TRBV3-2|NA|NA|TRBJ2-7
CASSQDRGWYEQYF
TGTGCCAGCAGCCAAGACAGGGGTTGGTACGAGCAGTACTTC
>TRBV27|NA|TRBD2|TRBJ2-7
CASRLAGAYEQYF
TGTGCCAGCAGACTAGCGGGAGCCTACGAGCAGTACTTC
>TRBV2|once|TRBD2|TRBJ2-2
CASTGGGRGAGELFF
TGTGCCAGCACCGGCGGCGGGAGGGGGGCCGGGGAGCTGTTTTTT
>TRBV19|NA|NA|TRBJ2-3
CASRQGGTDTQYF
TGTGCCAGTAGGCAGGGTGGGACAGATACGCAGTATTTT
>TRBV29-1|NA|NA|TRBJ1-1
CSVEDREAFF
TGCAGCGTTGAAGACAGAGAAGCTTTCTTT
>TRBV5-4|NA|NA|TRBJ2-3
CASSPMWGESTDTQYF
TGTGCCAGCAGCCCTATGTGGGGGGAGAGCACAGATACGCAGTATTTT
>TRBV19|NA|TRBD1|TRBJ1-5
CASSIGQGMGSNQPQHF
TGTGCCAGTAGTATAGGACAGGGGATGGGTAGCAATCAGCCCCAGCATTTT
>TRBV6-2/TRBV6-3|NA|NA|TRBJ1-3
CASSRGGTGNTIYF
TGTGCCAGCAGCCGCGGAGGGACTGGAAACACCATATATTTT
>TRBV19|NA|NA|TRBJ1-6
CASRGKPSPLHF
TGTGCCAGTAGGGGCAAACCTTCACCCCTCCACTTT
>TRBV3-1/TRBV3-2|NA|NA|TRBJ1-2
CASSRGTVGYTF
TGTGCCAGCAGCCGAGGGACTGTTGGCTACACCTTC
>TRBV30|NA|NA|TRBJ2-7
CAWSDGQKQYF
TGTGCCTGGAGCGACGGACAGAAGCAGTACTTC
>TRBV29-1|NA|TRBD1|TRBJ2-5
CSVEFDRGPETQYF
TGCAGCGTTGAATTCGACAGGGGTCCGGAGACCCAGTACTTC
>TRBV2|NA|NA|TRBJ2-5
CASSRTGLQETQYF
TGTGCCAGCAGTAGAACAGGGCTCCAAGAGACCCAGTACTTC
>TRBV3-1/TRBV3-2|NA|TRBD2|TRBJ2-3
CASSQGLAGGPHAQARTDTQYF
TGTGCCAGCAGCCAAGGTCTAGCGGGAGGCCCTCATGCGCAAGCCCGCACAGATACGCAGTATTTT
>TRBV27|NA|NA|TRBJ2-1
CASSTIYYNEQFF
TGTGCCAGCAGTACTATTTACTACAATGAGCAGTTCTTC
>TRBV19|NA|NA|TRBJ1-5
CASSIYGNSNQPQHF
TGTGCCAGTAGTATTTACGGGAATAGCAATCAGCCCCAGCATTTT
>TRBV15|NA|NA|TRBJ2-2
CATTPGLNTGELFF
TGTGCCACCACCCCAGGGTTAAACACCGGGGAGCTGTTTTTT
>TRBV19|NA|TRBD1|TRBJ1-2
CASSKADRRNYGYTF
TGTGCCAGTAGTAAGGCGGACAGGCGGAACTATGGCTACACCTTC
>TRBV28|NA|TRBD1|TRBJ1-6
CASSPWGDRGRNSPLHF
TGTGCCAGCAGTCCATGGGGGGACAGGGGGCGCAATTCACCCCTCCACTTT
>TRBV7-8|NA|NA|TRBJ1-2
CASSPQTDGYTF
TGTGCCAGCAGCCCCCAAACGGATGGCTACACCTTC
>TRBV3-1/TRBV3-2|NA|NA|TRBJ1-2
CASSQEGEGRGYTF
TGTGCCAGCAGCCAAGAAGGGGAAGGCCGGGGCTACACCTTC
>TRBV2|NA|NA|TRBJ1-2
CASSGTGYGNYGYTF
TGTGCCAGCAGTGGTACAGGATATGGGAACTATGGCTACACCTTC
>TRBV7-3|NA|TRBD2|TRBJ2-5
CASSPTSGGPTQETQYF
TGTGCCAGCAGCCCGACTAGCGGGGGTCCTACCCAAGAGACCCAGTACTTC
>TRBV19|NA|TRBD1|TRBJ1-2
CASSTGVNYGYTF
TGTGCCAGCTCCACAGGGGTCAACTATGGCTACACCTTC